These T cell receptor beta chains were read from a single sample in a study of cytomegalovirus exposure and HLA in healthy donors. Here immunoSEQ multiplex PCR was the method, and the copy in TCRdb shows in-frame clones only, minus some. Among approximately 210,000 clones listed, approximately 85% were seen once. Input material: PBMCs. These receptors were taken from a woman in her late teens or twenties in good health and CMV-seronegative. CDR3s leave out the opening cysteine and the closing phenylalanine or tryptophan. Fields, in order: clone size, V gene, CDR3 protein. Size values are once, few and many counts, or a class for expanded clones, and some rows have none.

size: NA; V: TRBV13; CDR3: ASSREGLAGVETQY
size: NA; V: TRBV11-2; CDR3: AVQENTEAF
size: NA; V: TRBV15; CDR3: ATSREQTGGTDTQY
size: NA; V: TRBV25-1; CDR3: ASSSDRGSNQPQH
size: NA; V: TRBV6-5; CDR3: ASSDRDRTPGELF
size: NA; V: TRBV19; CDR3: ASSLNTEAF
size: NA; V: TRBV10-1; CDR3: ASGDRGKETQY
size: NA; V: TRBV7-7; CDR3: ASSLSCRPLTYYNEQF
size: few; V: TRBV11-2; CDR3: ASSPAGGINYEQY
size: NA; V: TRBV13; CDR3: ASSLSLDRLETQY